There are a few counts of the clone carrying this T cell receptor beta chain. The antigen is unknown. This entry belongs to a study of early T cells in non-severe SARS-CoV-2 infection. As for the study in general: It was bulk RNA from unsorted whole blood that was sequenced, and the chains were unpaired.

There are 12 residues in the CDR3. The V and J ends lost 6 bases and 0 bases respectively, with 6 bases between them. The library protocol tagged individual cDNA molecules with unique molecular identifiers. TCRdb re-derived calls from the 5' RACE reads in MiXCR, one entry per CDR3 protein. The sample contains about 110,000 distinct CDR3 sequences, roughly 12% of which appear only once. Study outcomes and limitations: The VDJdb matching leaned toward anti-spike CD8 responses and overlooked private and CD4 specificities.

The sequenced sample was whole blood, obtained at baseline. This TCR came from an adult who was a healthcare worker with PCR-confirmed SARS-CoV-2 infection or an uninfected control (not recorded which). The chain carries TRBV12-3 or TRBV12-4 and TRBJ2-7; D unclear. As DNA, the CDR3 is TGTGCCAGCAGCACACCCTCCTACGAGCAGTACTTC. This translates into CASSTPSYEQYF.